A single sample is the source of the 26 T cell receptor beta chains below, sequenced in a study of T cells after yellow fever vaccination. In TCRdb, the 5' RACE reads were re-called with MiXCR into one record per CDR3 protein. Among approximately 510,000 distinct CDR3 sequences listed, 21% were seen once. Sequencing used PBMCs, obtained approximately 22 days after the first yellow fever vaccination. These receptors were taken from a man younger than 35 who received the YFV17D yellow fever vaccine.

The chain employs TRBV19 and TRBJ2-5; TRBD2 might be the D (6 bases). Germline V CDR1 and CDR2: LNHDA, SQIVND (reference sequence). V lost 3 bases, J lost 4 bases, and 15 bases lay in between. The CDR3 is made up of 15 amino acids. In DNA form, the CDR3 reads TGTGCCAGTAGTATCGGGGGTGAGAGGCGAGAGACCCAGTACTTC. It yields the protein CASSIGGERRETQYF.

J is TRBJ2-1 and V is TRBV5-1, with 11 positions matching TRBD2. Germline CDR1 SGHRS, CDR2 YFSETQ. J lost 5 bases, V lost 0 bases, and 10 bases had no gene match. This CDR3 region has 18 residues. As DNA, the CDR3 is TGCGCCAGCAGCTTGGGGCTAGCGGGGGGCCGGTATCACAATGAGCAGTTCTTC. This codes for CASSLGLAGGRYHNEQFF.

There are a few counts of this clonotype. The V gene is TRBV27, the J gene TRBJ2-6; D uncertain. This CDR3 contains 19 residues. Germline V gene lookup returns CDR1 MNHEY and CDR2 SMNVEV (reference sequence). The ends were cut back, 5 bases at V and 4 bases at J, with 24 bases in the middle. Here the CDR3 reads CASSLVSPRWSGGANVLTF. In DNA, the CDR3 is TGTGCCAGCAGTCTAGTTAGCCCCCGCTGGAGTGGCGGGGCCAACGTCCTGACTTTC. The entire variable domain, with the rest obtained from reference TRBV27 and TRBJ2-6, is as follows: EAQVTQNPRYLITVTGKKLTVTCSQNMNHEYMSWYRQDPGLGLRQIYYSMNVEVTDKGDVPEGYKVSRKEKRNFPLILESPSPNQTSLYFCASSLVSPRWSGGANVLTFGAGSRLTVL.

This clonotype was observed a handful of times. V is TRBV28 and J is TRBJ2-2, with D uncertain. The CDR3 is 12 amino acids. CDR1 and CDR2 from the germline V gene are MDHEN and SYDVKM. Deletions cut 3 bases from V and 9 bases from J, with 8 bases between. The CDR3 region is CASSLVSRELFF. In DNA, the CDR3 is TGTGCCAGCAGTTTGGTATCCCGGGAGCTGTTTTTT.

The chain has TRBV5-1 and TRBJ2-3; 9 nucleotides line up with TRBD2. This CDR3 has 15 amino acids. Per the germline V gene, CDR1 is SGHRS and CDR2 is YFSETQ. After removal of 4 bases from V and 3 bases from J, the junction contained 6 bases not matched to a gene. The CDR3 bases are TGCGCCAGCAGCCGGGACAGCGGGGGGACAGATACGCAGTATTTT. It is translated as CASSRDSGGTDTQYF.

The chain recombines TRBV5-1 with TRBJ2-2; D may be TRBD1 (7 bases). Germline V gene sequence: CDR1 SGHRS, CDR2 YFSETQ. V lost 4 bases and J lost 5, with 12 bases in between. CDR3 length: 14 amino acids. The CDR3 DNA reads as TGCGCCAGCAGCCAACAGGGGAGGACCGGGGAGCTGTTTTTT. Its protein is CASSQQGRTGELFF. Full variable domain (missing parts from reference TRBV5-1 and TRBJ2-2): KAGVTQTPRYLIKTRGQQVTLSCSPISGHRSVSWYQQTPGQGLQFLFEYFSETQRNKGNFPGRFSGRQFSNSRSEMNVSTLELGDSALYLCASSQQGRTGELFFGEGSRLTVL.

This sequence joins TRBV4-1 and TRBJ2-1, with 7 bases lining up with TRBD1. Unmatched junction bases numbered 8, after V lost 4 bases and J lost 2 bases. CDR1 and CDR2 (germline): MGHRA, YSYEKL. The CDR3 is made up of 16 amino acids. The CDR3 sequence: CASSRQGWGTYNEQFF. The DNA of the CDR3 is TGCGCCAGCAGCCGACAGGGTTGGGGGACCTACAATGAGCAGTTCTTC.

CDR3 coding DNA: TGTGCCAGCAGCTCCACCTGGCTCACCTACGAGCAGTACGTC. This encodes CASSSTWLTYEQYV. The genes are TRBV6-2 or TRBV6-3 and TRBJ2-7; D ambiguous. The V end was cut by 6 bases, the J end by 2 bases, with 14 bases between. This CDR3 contains 14 residues. The germline CDR1 and CDR2 sequences are MNHEY and SVGEGT.

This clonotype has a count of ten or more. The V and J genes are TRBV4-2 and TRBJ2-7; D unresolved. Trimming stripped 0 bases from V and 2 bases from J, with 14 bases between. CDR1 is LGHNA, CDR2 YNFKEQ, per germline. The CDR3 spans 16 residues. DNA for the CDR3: TGTGCCAGCAGCCAAGATAATTTTTCCCCCGCCTACGAGCAGTACTTC. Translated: CASSQDNFSPAYEQYF.

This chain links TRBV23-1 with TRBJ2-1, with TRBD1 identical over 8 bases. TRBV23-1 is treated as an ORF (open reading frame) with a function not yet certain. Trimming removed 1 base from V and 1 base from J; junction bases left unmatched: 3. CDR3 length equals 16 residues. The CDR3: CASSQWTGSSYNEQFF. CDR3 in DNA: TGCGCCAGCAGTCAATGGACAGGGTCGTCCTACAATGAGCAGTTCTTC.

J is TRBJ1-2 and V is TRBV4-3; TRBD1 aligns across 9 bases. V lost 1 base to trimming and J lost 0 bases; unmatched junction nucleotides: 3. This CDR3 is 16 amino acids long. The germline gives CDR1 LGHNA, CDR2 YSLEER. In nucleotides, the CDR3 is TGCGCCAGCAGCCAAGGGACAGGGGTAACTAACTATGGCTACACCTTC. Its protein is CASSQGTGVTNYGYTF.

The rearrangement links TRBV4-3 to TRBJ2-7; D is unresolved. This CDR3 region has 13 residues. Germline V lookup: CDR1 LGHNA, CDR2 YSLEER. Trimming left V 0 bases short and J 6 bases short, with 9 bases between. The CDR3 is CASSQDIGFEQYV. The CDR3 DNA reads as TGCGCCAGCAGCCAAGATATAGGTTTCGAGCAGTACGTC.

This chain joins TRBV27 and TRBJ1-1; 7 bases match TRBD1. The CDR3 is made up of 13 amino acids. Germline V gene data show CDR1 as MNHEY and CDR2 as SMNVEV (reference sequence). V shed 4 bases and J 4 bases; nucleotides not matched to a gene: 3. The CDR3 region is CASSSNRGTEAFF. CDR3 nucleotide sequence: TGTGCCAGCAGTTCGAACAGGGGCACTGAAGCTTTCTTT.

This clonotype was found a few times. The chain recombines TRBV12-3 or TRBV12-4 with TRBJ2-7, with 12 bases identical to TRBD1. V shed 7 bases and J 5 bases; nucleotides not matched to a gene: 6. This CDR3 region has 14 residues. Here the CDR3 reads CASTAGQGAHEQYF. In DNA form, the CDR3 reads TGTGCCAGCACCGCGGGACAGGGGGCCCACGAGCAGTACTTC.

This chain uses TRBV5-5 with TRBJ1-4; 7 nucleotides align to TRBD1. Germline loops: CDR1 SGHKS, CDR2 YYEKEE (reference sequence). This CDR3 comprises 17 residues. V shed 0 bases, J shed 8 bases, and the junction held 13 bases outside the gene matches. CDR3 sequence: CASSLGFMRQGFEKLFF. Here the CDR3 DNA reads TGTGCCAGCAGCTTGGGGTTTATGAGACAGGGATTCGAAAAACTGTTTTTT. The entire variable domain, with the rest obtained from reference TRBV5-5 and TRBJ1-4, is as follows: DAGVTQSPTHLIKTRGQQVTLRCSPISGHKSVSWYQQVLGQGPQFIFQYYEKEERGRGNFPDRFSARQFPNYSSELNVNALLLGDSALYLCASSLGFMRQGFEKLFFGSGTQLSVL.

The CDR3 DNA reads as TGTGCCAGCAGCCGCTATGAGGTCCTAGCGGGGACCTACAATGAGCAGTTCTTC. It is translated as CASSRYEVLAGTYNEQFF. The chain employs TRBV3-1 and TRBJ2-1; 9 nucleotides agree with TRBD2. From germline, CDR1 is LGHDT and CDR2 YNNKEL (reference sequence). With V trimmed by 4 bases and J by 2 bases, 12 bases remained unmatched. The CDR3 has 18 residues.

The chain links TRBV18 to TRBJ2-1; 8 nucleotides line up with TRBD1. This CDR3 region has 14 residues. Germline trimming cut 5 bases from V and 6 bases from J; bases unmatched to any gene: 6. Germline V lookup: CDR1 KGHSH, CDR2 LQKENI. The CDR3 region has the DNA TGTGCCAGCTCAGCCTGGGACAGGAGCAATGAGCAGTTCTTC. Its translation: CASSAWDRSNEQFF. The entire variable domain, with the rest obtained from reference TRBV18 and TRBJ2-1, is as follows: NAGVMQNPRHLVRRRGQEARLRCSPMKGHSHVYWYRQLPEEGLKFMVYLQKENIIDESGMPKERFSAEFPKEGPSILRIQQVVRGDSAAYFCASSAWDRSNEQFFGPGTRLTVL.

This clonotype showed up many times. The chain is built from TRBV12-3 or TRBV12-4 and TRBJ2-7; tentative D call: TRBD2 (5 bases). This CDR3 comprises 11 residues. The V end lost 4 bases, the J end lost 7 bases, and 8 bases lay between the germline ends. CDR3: CASSSGVEQYF. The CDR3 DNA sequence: TGTGCCAGCAGTTCCGGGGTGGAGCAGTACTTC.

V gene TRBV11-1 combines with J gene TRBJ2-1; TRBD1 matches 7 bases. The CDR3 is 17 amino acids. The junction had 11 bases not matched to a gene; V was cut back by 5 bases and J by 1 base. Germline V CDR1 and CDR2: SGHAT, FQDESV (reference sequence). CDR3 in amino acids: CASSPSGGMVSYNEQFF. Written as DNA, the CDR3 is TGTGCCAGCAGCCCATCAGGGGGTATGGTTTCCTACAATGAGCAGTTCTTC.

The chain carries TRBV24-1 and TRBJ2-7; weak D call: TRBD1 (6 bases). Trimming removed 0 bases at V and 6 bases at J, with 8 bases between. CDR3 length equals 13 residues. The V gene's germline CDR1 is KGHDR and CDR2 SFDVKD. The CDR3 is CATSDLNRAEQYF. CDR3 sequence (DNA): TGTGCCACCAGTGATTTGAACAGGGCCGAGCAGTACTTC.

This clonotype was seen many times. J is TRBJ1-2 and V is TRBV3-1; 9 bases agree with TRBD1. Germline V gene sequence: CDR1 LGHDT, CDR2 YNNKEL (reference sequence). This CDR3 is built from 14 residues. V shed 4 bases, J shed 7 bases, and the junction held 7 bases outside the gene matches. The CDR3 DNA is TGTGCCAGCAGCCTTGACAGGGGGATGAGTGGCTACACCTTC. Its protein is CASSLDRGMSGYTF.

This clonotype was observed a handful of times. The CDR3 sequence is CASSLLAGGLLNTGELFF. DNA for the CDR3: TGTGCCAGCAGCTTACTAGCGGGGGGCCTACTAAACACCGGGGAGCTGTTTTTT. The chain recombines TRBV7-8 with TRBJ2-2; 11 bases agree with TRBD2. Germline V gives CDR1 SGHVS, CDR2 FQNEAQ. There are 18 residues in the CDR3. Trimming removed 2 bases from V and 2 bases from J; junction bases left unmatched: 7.

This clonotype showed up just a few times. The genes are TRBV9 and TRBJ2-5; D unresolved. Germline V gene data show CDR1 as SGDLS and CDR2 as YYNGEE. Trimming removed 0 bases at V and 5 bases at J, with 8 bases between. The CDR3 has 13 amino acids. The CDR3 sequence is CASSVAGPETQYF. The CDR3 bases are TGTGCCAGCAGCGTAGCAGGACCGGAGACCCAGTACTTC.

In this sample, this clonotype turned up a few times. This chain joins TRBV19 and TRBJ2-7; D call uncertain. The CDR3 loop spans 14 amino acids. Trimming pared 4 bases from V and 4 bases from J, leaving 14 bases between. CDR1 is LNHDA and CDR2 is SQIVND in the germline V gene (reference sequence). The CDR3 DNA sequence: TGTGCCAGTAGTAGTCAGGCTACACGGTACGAGCAGTACTTC. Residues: CASSSQATRYEQYF. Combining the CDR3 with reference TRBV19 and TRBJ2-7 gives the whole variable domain DGGITQSPKYLFRKEGQNVTLSCEQNLNHDAMYWYRQDPGQGLRLIYYSQIVNDFQKGDIAEGYSVSREKKESFPLTVTSAQKNPTAFYLCASSSQATRYEQYFGPGTRLTVT.

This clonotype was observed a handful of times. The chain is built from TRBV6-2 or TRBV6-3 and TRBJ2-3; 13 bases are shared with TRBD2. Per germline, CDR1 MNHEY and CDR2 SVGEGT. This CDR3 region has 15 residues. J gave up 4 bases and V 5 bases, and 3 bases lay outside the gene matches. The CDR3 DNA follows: TGTGCCAGCAGTACTAGCGGGGGGGGCCCAGATACGCAGTATTTT. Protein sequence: CASSTSGGGPDTQYF.

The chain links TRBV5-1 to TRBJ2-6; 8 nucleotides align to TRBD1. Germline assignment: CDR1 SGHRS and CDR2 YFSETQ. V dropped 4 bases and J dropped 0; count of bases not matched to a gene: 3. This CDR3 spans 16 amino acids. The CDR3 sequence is CASSGDRNSGANVLTF. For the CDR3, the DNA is TGCGCCAGCAGCGGGGACAGGAACTCTGGGGCCAACGTCCTGACTTTC. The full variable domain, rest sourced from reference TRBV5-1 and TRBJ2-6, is KAGVTQTPRYLIKTRGQQVTLSCSPISGHRSVSWYQQTPGQGLQFLFEYFSETQRNKGNFPGRFSGRQFSNSRSEMNVSTLELGDSALYLCASSGDRNSGANVLTFGAGSRLTVL.